This entry is about one T cell receptor (beta chain). Its matching antigen is unknown. The whole isolated RNA underwent reverse transcription, so sequencing captured expressed TCRB transcripts. Profiled with immunoSEQ multiplex PCR; TCRdb holds only in-frame clones, not every one. Among 250,000 to 300,000 clones listed, approximately 14% were seen once. V gave up 2 bases and J gave up 0 bases; unmatched junction bases: 1. Germline CDR1 is MNHEY and CDR2 is SVGAGI. The CDR3 runs to 15 residues. The data stem from a study of beta chain features in type 1 diabetes. General observations from the study: Within each of all four CD4+ subsets, Type 1 diabetes patients had TCRB CDR3s that were moderately but significantly shorter. A potential PCR bias toward shorter templates would be equal in patient and control samples.

The chain carries TRBV6-5 and TRBJ1-1; 9 bases align to TRBD1. The sequenced material came from naive CD4+ T cells from blood. The sequence derives from a man aged 25-40 years with type 1 diabetes. The CDR3 region has the DNA TGTGCCAGCAGTTACGGGACAGGGTTGAACACTGAAGCTTTCTTT. Protein: CASSYGTGLNTEAFF.